These 2 T cell receptor beta chains share one sample of origin, sequenced in a study of blood T cell repertoires in COVID-19. Clones were read by immunoSEQ multiplex PCR, and TCRdb kept only the in-frame ones, dropping some. The sample carries under 200,000 clones, roughly 82% recorded once. Material for sequencing was peripheral blood. The receptor set was obtained from a woman aged 55-69 years with COVID-19, enrolled during active disease.

The chain carries TRBV5-4 and TRBJ2-5; TRBD2 matches 10 bases. CDR1 and CDR2 from the germline V gene are SGHNT and YYREEE (reference sequence). CDR3 length: 14 amino acids. Trimming at V came to 1 base and at J to 5 bases, leaving 2 bases not matched to a gene. The CDR3 spells CASSLSGGAETQYF. The CDR3 coding sequence is TGTGCCAGCAGCTTGAGCGGGGGGGCGGAGACCCAGTACTTC.

CDR3 in DNA: TGTGCCAGCATTACTGGGGGGACTAATGAAAAACTGTTTTTT. The encoded protein is CASITGGTNEKLFF. This chain links TRBV28 with TRBJ1-4; D possibly corresponds to TRBD1 (5 bases). Per the germline V gene, CDR1 is MDHEN and CDR2 is SYDVKM. Between the trimmed V and J ends, which lost 7 bases and 2 bases, there was a span of 11 bases. There are 14 residues in the CDR3.